This T cell receptor beta chain came from a study of technical replicates of blood from a few donors. The method was immunoSEQ multiplex PCR; TCRdb's version includes in-frame clones alone and lacks a portion of them. The sample includes fewer than 100,000 clones, approximately 94% of them seen just once. The germline V gene has CDR1 SNHLY and CDR2 FYNNEI. The CDR3 loop spans 15 amino acids. Trimming removed 4 bases at V and 0 bases at J, with 10 bases between. The source of this sequence is a human donor in good health. The sequenced sample was T cells isolated from PBMCs. This sequence joins TRBV2 and TRBJ1-5; D not resolved. For the CDR3, the DNA is TGTGCCAGCAGTGGAACAGTTAATAGCAATCAGCCCCAGCATTTT. Translating gives CASSGTVNSNQPQHF. The whole variable domain, filled in from reference TRBV2 and TRBJ1-5, reads EPEVTQTPSHQVTQMGQEVILRCVPISNHLYFYWYRQILGQKVEFLVSFYNNEISEKSEIFDDQFSVERPDGSNFTLKIRSTKLEDSAMYFCASSGTVNSNQPQHFGDGTRLSIL.